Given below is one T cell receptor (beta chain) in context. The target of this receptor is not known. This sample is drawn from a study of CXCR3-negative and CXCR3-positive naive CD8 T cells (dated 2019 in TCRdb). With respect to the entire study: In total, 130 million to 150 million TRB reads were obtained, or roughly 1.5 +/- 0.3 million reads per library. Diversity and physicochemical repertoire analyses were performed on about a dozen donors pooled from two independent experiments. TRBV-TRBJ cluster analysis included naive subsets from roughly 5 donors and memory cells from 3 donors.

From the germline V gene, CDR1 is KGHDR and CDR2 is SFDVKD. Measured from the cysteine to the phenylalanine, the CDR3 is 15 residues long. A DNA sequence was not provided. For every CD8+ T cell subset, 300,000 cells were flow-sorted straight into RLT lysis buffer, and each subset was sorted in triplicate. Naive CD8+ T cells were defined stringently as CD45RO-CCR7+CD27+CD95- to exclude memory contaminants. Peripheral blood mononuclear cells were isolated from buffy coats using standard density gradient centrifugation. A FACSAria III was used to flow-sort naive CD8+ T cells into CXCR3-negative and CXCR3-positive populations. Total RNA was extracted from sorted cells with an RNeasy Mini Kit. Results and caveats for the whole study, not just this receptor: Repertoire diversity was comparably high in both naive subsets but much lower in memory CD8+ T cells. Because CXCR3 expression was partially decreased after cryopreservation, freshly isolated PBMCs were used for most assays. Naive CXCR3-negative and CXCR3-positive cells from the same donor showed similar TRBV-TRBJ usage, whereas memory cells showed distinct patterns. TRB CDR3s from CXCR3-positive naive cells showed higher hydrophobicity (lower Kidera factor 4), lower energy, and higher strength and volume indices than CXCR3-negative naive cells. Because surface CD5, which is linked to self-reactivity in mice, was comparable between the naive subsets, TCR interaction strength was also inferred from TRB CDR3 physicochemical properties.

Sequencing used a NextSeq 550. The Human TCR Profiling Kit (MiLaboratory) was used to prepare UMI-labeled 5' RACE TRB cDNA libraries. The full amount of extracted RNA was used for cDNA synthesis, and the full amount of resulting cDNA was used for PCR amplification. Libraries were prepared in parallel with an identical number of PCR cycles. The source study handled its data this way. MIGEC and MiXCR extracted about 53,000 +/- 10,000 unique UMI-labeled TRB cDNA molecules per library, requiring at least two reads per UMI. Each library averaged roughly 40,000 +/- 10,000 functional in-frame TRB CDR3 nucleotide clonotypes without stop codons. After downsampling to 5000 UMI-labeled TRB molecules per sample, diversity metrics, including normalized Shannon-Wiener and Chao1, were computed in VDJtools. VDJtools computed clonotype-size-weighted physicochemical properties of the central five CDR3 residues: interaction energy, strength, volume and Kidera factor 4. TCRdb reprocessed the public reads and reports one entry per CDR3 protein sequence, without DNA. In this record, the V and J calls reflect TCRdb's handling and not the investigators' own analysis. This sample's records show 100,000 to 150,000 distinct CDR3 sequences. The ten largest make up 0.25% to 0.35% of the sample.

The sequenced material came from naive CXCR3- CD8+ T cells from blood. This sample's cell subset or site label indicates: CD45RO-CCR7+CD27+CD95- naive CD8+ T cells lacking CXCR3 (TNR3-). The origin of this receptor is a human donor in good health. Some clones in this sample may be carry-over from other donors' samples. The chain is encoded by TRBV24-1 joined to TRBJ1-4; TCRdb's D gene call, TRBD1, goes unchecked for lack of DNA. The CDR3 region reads CATSAPEAGYEKLFF.